This T cell receptor (beta chain) was recorded in a study of T-cell memory formation after mild COVID-19. On the study more broadly: For the most part, TCR clusters were specific to one donor.

Constant-segment primers were used for 5'RACE, and the resulting TCR alpha and TCR beta cDNA libraries carried sample barcodes and UMIs. TCRdb fed the 5' RACE reads into MiXCR, producing one record per CDR3 protein. This table holds 400,000 to 550,000 distinct CDR3 sequences, roughly 25% found once. This clonotype was seen just once. Its antigen is still unknown. Study outcomes and limitations: Clones that got smaller from day 15 to 85 had even CD4/CD8, while clones growing later tipped toward CD4+. Some clones that responded were present in memory (sampled pre-infection), which suggests cross-reactive memory joined.

The TCR originated in an adult woman who had mild COVID-19 (a few samples of this study predate the infection). Cell type and time point are not known. Sequenced: PBMCs or a T cell subset sorted from them (not recorded which).

The CDR3 sequence: CASSTSSGANVLTF. The CDR3, as DNA: TGCGCCAGCAGCACCTCCTCCGGGGCCAACGTCCTGACTTTC. The chain couples TRBV5-1 to TRBJ2-6; D is ambiguous. The germline V gene has CDR1 SGHRS and CDR2 YFSETQ. The V gene lost 4 bases and the J gene lost 4 bases, with 9 bases spanning the gap. CDR3 length: 14 residues.